The sequence of this T cell receptor (beta chain) was determined in a study of CD8 T cells in ankylosing spondylitis. Study conclusions and caveats: The study identified a TCR beta motif of roughly eight highly homologous variants that appeared characteristic of ankylosing spondylitis blood.

As to this clonotype: What it recognizes is unknown.

TCRdb re-derived calls from the 5' RACE reads in MiXCR, one entry per CDR3 protein. The data show 800,000 to 900,000 distinct CDR3 sequences, roughly 10% seen once. The V gene's germline CDR1 is SGHRS and CDR2 YFSETQ. The CDR3 consists of 15 residues. Losses at the gene ends were 4 bases for V and 5 bases for J; bases not matched to a gene: 5. This TCR was sampled from a male donor with ankylosing spondylitis. The sequencing input was blood, either unsorted or a sorted T cell fraction (not recorded which). The J gene is TRBJ2-1, the V gene TRBV5-1, with 11 bases fitting TRBD2. CDR3 DNA sequence: TGCGCCAGCAGCCCGGTAGCGGGGGGGGACAATGAGCAGTTCTTC. Amino acid sequence: CASSPVAGGDNEQFF.